The 30 T cell receptor beta chains in this list originate from one sample, sequenced in a study of T-cell memory formation after mild COVID-19. TCRdb called the 5' RACE reads again in MiXCR, with one record for every CDR3 protein. The repertoire consists of fewer than 200,000 distinct CDR3 sequences, with 10% to 15% occurring once and the leading ten covering 2.5% to 4%. What was sequenced was PBMCs or a T cell subset sorted from them (not recorded which). Receptor source: a man between 18 and 35 years old who had mild COVID-19 (a few samples of this study predate the infection). Cell type and time point are not known.

This clonotype has only a few counts. The V call is TRBV12-3 or TRBV12-4, the J call TRBJ2-1; D is ambiguous. The CDR3 runs 16 residues. V was clipped by 7 bases and J by 1 base, with 17 bases between them. CDR3 coding DNA: TGTGCCAGCACCGAACGTGGGGTAGGATCCTACAATGAGCAGTTCTTC. Translating gives CASTERGVGSYNEQFF.

V is TRBV7-2 and J is TRBJ1-3; D unresolved. With 5 bases removed from V and 11 bases from J, the gap between germline ends came to 16 bases. Germline lookup yields CDR1 SGHTA and CDR2 FQGNSA. The CDR3 is made up of 13 amino acids. The CDR3 nucleotides read TGTGCCAGCAGCCCGCGCGTACAAAGGGCCATATATTTT. Protein sequence: CASSPRVQRAIYF.

The chain is built from TRBV12-3 or TRBV12-4 and TRBJ1-6; D may be TRBD1 (6 bases). The length of the CDR3 is 17 residues. Deletions cut 7 bases from V and 5 bases from J, with 21 bases between. The CDR3, as DNA: TGTGCCAGCACCTTTGGTTTGAGGGGGTTCGATAATTCACCCCTCCACTTT. As protein: CASTFGLRGFDNSPLHF.

The rearrangement uses TRBV29-1 and TRBJ1-5; D gene unclear. The CDR3 covers 13 residues. Germline CDR1 SQVTM, CDR2 ANQGSEA. Trimming shortened V by 4 bases and J by 0 bases, and 7 bases separated the two germline ends. The CDR3 loop reads CSVAAVSNQPQHF. CDR3 bases: TGCAGCGTTGCCGCAGTTAGCAATCAGCCCCAGCATTTT.

This chain joins TRBV10-3 and TRBJ1-1; no firm D call. Trimming took off 6 bases at V and 6 bases at J, with 11 bases between the two ends. Germline V gene lookup returns CDR1 ENHRY and CDR2 SYGVKD. This CDR3 has 12 residues. CDR3 DNA sequence: TGTGCCATCAGCGGAGGTGGGCCTGAAGCTTTCTTT. This encodes CAISGGGPEAFF.

This clonotype was detected many times. V usage is TRBV19 and J usage is TRBJ1-1, with a tentative D call TRBD1 (5 bases). CDR1 and CDR2 (germline): LNHDA, SQIVND (reference sequence). V shed 7 bases and J shed 4 bases, with 19 bases lying between them. The length of the CDR3 is 15 residues. This CDR3 reads CASTPTIWGSTEAFF. CDR3 in DNA: TGTGCCAGTACCCCTACGATTTGGGGGTCCACTGAAGCTTTCTTT.

This clonotype was counted between two and nine times. This chain links TRBV29-1 with TRBJ2-2, with 8 nucleotides matching TRBD1. The V gene end was trimmed by 3 bases and the J gene end by 5 bases; junction bases not matched to a gene: 5. CDR1 and CDR2 (germline): SQVTM, ANQGSEA. This CDR3 contains 14 residues. The CDR3 coding sequence is TGCAGCGTTGAGCCGACAGGGGCGACCGGGGAGCTGTTTTTT. Its translation: CSVEPTGATGELFF.

The chain links TRBV20-1 to TRBJ2-5, with a possible D match to TRBD2 (6 bases). The CDR3 runs 15 residues. V shed 0 bases and J shed 4 bases, with 15 bases lying between them. Germline CDR1 is DFQATT and CDR2 is SNEGSKA (reference sequence). The CDR3 reads CSARDREPDGETQYF. CDR3 DNA: TGCAGTGCTAGAGATCGGGAGCCCGACGGAGAGACCCAGTACTTC.

The rearrangement joins TRBV20-1 to TRBJ2-3; 11 nucleotides agree with TRBD2. Germline lookup yields CDR1 DFQATT and CDR2 SNEGSKA (reference sequence). CDR3 size: 17 residues. The V gene end was trimmed by 0 bases and the J gene end by 5 bases; junction bases not matched to a gene: 10. The CDR3 reads CSARDFRIAGGRDTQYF. The CDR3 DNA reads TGCAGTGCTAGAGACTTTCGCATAGCGGGGGGGCGAGATACGCAGTATTTT.

V gene TRBV3-1 combines with J gene TRBJ2-1; D could derive from TRBD1 or TRBD2 (5 bases each). Deletions cut 5 bases from V and 6 bases from J, with 17 bases between. The CDR3 spans 15 residues. Germline lookup yields CDR1 LGHDT and CDR2 YNNKEL (reference sequence). CDR3 region: CASSNPGTTGNEQFF. The CDR3 nucleotides are TGTGCCAGCAGCAACCCAGGGACCACGGGCAATGAGCAGTTCTTC.

This clonotype was counted between two and nine times. The chain recombines TRBV12-3 or TRBV12-4 with TRBJ1-2; TRBD1 matches 7 bases. V shed 5 bases and J 7 bases; nucleotides not matched to a gene: 4. This CDR3 has 12 residues. As DNA, the CDR3 is TGTGCCAGCAGTCCAGGGGGGGCTGGCTACACCTTC. Its translation: CASSPGGAGYTF.

This chain connects TRBV6-1 to TRBJ2-2; D unresolved. The CDR3 runs to 16 residues. Trimming left V 4 bases short and J 2 bases short, with 14 bases between. Germline CDR1 MNHNS, CDR2 SASEGT. Here the CDR3 reads CASSVWQVINTGELFF. The CDR3 DNA follows: TGTGCCAGCAGTGTATGGCAGGTCATTAACACCGGGGAGCTGTTTTTT.

This chain links TRBV4-3 with TRBJ2-4; 11 positions agree with TRBD1. V lost 4 bases, J lost 3 bases, and 5 bases stayed unmatched. The CDR3 totals 16 residues. CDR1 LGHNA and CDR2 YSLEER come from the germline V gene. The CDR3 DNA follows: TGCGCCAGCAGCCGGACAGGGGGCGTCGGCAAAAACATTCAGTACTTC. Protein product: CASSRTGGVGKNIQYF.

The rearrangement uses TRBV5-8 and TRBJ1-4; the match to TRBD1 covers 9 bases. J gave up 3 bases and V 0 bases, and 0 bases lay outside the gene matches. Germline values: CDR1 SGHTS, CDR2 YDEGEE. The CDR3 length is 15 residues. The CDR3 reads CASSLGTGANEKLFF. The DNA of the CDR3 is TGTGCCAGCAGCTTGGGGACAGGGGCTAATGAAAAACTGTTTTTT.

The chain couples TRBV6-2 or TRBV6-3 to TRBJ2-5; no clear D gene. This CDR3 has 12 residues. Germline V gene sequence: CDR1 MNHEY, CDR2 SVGEGT. V was trimmed by 0 bases and J by 5 bases, leaving 4 bases between them. CDR3 bases: TGTGCCAGCAGTTACTCGATTGAGACCCAGTACTTC. This encodes CASSYSIETQYF.

This clonotype has more than one count but fewer than ten. The chain combines TRBV12-3 or TRBV12-4 with TRBJ2-1; D is perhaps TRBD1 (5 bases). V was shortened by 2 bases and J by 7 bases, with 12 bases between the two germline ends. The CDR3 contains 14 residues. The CDR3 DNA is TGTGCCAGCAGTTTACCCCAGGGTGCGAATGAGCAGTTCTTC. Translated: CASSLPQGANEQFF.

This clonotype turned up a few times. This rearrangement joins TRBV7-2 to TRBJ2-7; unclear D gene. Germline CDR1 is SGHTA and CDR2 is FQGNSA. This CDR3 contains 14 residues. Trimming removed 2 bases from V and 3 bases from J, with 11 bases in between. The CDR3 DNA reads TGTGCCAGCAGCTTAAACCCAGGAGACTACGAGCAGTACTTC. Its translation is CASSLNPGDYEQYF.

This clonotype was counted between two and nine times. The chain joins TRBV12-5 to TRBJ2-1; TRBD2 might be the D (6 bases). CDR3 length equals 16 residues. V was cut by 4 bases and J by 8 bases, with 21 bases left in between. Looked up from germline, CDR1 is LGHNT and CDR2 is FRNRAP. CDR3 nucleotide sequence: TGTGCTAGTGGTTCTGGGGGTCTAGCGAGAATCCATGAGCAGTTCTTC. Protein product: CASGSGGLARIHEQFF.

This clonotype occurred a few times. The chain is built from TRBV24-1 and TRBJ2-7; D is uncertain. The V gene lost 4 bases and the J gene lost 2 bases, with 11 bases spanning the gap. The CDR3 covers 14 residues. Germline values: CDR1 KGHDR, CDR2 SFDVKD. The CDR3 here is CATSEVVGTYEQYV. The DNA of the CDR3 is TGTGCCACCAGTGAAGTGGTGGGAACCTACGAGCAGTACGTC.

This clonotype was found a few times. J is TRBJ1-5 and V is TRBV5-1; D is perhaps TRBD1 (6 bases). This CDR3 spans 14 amino acids. CDR1 and CDR2 (germline): SGHRS, YFSETQ. V gave up 4 bases and J gave up 5 bases, with 13 bases separating them. The CDR3, as DNA: TGCGCCAGCAGCCCTGGACAGTTCGATCAGCCCCAGCATTTT. This codes for CASSPGQFDQPQHF.

This clonotype was seen only a few times. The chain carries TRBV20-1 and TRBJ2-6; D is unresolved. The germline V gene has CDR1 DFQATT and CDR2 SNEGSKA (reference sequence). V lost 5 bases and J 0 bases, leaving 14 bases between the germline ends. This CDR3 has 16 amino acids. CDR3 in DNA: TGCAGTGCTCCCAAGGTCCCCATCTCTGGGGCCAACGTCCTGACTTTC. It is translated as CSAPKVPISGANVLTF.

The genes are TRBV5-1 and TRBJ2-3; TRBD1 matches at 8 bases. The CDR3 is 15 amino acids. The V gene end was trimmed by 4 bases and the J gene end by 0 bases; junction bases not matched to a gene: 4. The germline V gene encodes CDR1 SGHRS and CDR2 YFSETQ. CDR3 sequence reads: CASSDGQGSTDTQYF. CDR3 nucleotides: TGCGCCAGCAGCGACGGACAGGGCAGCACAGATACGCAGTATTTT.

This clonotype was observed a few times. This chain joins TRBV10-3 and TRBJ1-1; D is unresolved. This CDR3 has 14 residues. The V end lost 7 bases, the J end lost 1 base, and 13 bases lay between the germline ends. Germline-derived CDR1 and CDR2 are ENHRY and SYGVKD. CDR3 residues: CAIMAGLSNTEAFF. The CDR3 region has the DNA TGTGCCATCATGGCAGGCCTTTCGAACACTGAAGCTTTCTTT.

The chain has TRBV29-1 and TRBJ2-5, with D possibly TRBD1 on 6 matching bases. The V end was cut by 7 bases, the J end by 4 bases, with 13 bases between. The CDR3 length is 12 residues. Germline V gene sequence: CDR1 SQVTM, CDR2 ANQGSEA. DNA for the CDR3: TGCAGCGCCGGGACATCGGGAGAGACCCAGTACTTC. It yields the protein CSAGTSGETQYF.

The J gene is TRBJ1-1, the V gene TRBV11-2, with a possible D match to TRBD1 (5 bases). The CDR3 has 13 residues. V was shortened by 3 bases and J by 4 bases, with 9 bases between the two germline ends. The germline CDR1 and CDR2 sequences are SGHAT and FQNNGV. DNA of the CDR3: TGTGCCAGCAGCTTTTGGAGGGGCACTGAAGCTTTCTTT. Translation: CASSFWRGTEAFF.

This clonotype was recorded many times. This rearrangement joins TRBV7-9 to TRBJ1-1; weak D call: TRBD1 (5 bases). Trimming removed 0 bases from V and 0 bases from J, with 11 bases in between. This CDR3 has 16 residues. CDR1 is SEHNR and CDR2 is FQNEAQ in the germline V gene (reference sequence). For the CDR3, the DNA is TGTGCCAGCAGCTTAGCGGCAGGGCGGGTGAACACTGAAGCTTTCTTT. Translated: CASSLAAGRVNTEAFF.

This clonotype was observed a handful of times. V is TRBV20-1 and J is TRBJ2-5, with TRBD1 identical over 7 bases. CDR3 length equals 13 residues. V shed 1 base and J 4 bases; nucleotides not matched to a gene: 3. CDR1 is DFQATT, CDR2 SNEGSKA, per germline (reference sequence). As DNA, the CDR3 is TGCAGTGCTAGAGGGACAGGAATAGAGACCCAGTACTTC. Its translation: CSARGTGIETQYF.

This clonotype was seen ten or more times. The chain joins TRBV5-1 to TRBJ2-4, with 7 bases that match TRBD2. The V gene end was trimmed by 4 bases and the J gene end by 5 bases; junction bases not matched to a gene: 9. The CDR3 length is 15 residues. CDR1 SGHRS and CDR2 YFSETQ come from the germline V gene. The CDR3 DNA reads as TGCGCCAGCAGCCCACCGGGGGGTCTTCAAAACATTCAGTACTTC. This codes for CASSPPGGLQNIQYF.

This clonotype appeared a few times. The chain combines TRBV4-3 with TRBJ1-6; the D is unclear. Germline V gene lookup returns CDR1 LGHNA and CDR2 YSLEER. The CDR3 spans 17 residues. V was shortened by 0 bases and J by 0 bases, with 9 bases between the two germline ends. CDR3 DNA: TGCGCCAGCAGCCAAGACCTGGCGAGCTCCTATAATTCACCCCTCCACTTT. Its protein product is CASSQDLASSYNSPLHF.

This clonotype was counted a single time. The rearrangement joins TRBV2 to TRBJ2-1; D gene uncertain. Germline lookup yields CDR1 SNHLY and CDR2 FYNNEI. The CDR3 contains 11 residues. V lost 7 bases, J lost 4 bases, and 5 bases lay in between. The CDR3 loop reads CASTLYNEQFF. DNA for the CDR3: TGTGCCAGCACCTTATACAATGAGCAGTTCTTC.